This TCR beta chain is from a study of post-analysis software for immune sequencing data. Broader study findings: Among five TRBV segments more frequent in patients than controls were TRBV5-6, TRBV5-1 and TRBV20-1. Samples prepared in the same batch strongly co-clustered by F measure.

Of note for this clonotype: Its matching antigen is unknown.

Unique molecular identifiers were carried by the TCR beta cDNA libraries. TCRdb redid the calling of the PCR reads with MiXCR, one entry per CDR3 protein. The sample includes around 700,000 distinct CDR3 sequences, 55% to 70% seen only once; the top ten take over 9%. The V end lost 6 bases, the J end lost 5 bases, and 17 bases lay between the germline ends. This CDR3 contains 13 residues. Germline values: CDR1 SQVTM, CDR2 ANQGSEA. V usage is TRBV29-1 and J usage is TRBJ2-7; the D gene is possibly TRBD2 (6 bases). Sequences were obtained from blood. This TCR came from a girl aged 2 to 9 with multiple sclerosis. CDR3 protein: CSVAKAGYNEQYF. CDR3 nucleotide sequence: TGCAGCGTCGCGAAGGCGGGGTACAACGAGCAGTACTTC.